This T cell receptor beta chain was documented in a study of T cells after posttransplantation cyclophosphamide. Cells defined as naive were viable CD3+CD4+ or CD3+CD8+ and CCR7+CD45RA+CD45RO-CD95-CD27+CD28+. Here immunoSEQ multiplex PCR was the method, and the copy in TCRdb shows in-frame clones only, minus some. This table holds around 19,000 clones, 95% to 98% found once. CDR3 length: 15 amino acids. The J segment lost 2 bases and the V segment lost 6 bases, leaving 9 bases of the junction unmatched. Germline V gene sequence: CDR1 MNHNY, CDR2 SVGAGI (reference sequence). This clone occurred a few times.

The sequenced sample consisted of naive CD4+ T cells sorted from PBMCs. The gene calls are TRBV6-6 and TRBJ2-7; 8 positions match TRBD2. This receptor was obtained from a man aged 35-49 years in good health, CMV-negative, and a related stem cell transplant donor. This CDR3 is CASSSSGSVTYEQYF. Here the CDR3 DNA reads TGTGCCAGCAGCTCCAGCGGGAGCGTAACCTACGAGCAGTACTTC.